The 19 T cell receptor beta chains below come from one sample, sequenced in a study of cytomegalovirus exposure and HLA in healthy donors. This table comes from immunoSEQ multiplex PCR, and its TCRdb copy is limited to in-frame clones, with some not included. Seen here are 120,000 or so clones, roughly 95% observed once, and the top ten hold 1.5% to 2%. Sequenced material: PBMCs. All receptors come from a man aged 18 to 30 in good health and CMV-seronegative.

In DNA form, the CDR3 reads TGCGCCAGCAGCCAAGATCCATTGGGGACAGGGCCCTACAATGAGCAGTTCTTC. It encodes CASSQDPLGTGPYNEQFF. The chain employs TRBV4-1 and TRBJ2-1; 9 positions match TRBD1. V was pared by 0 bases and J by 2 bases, with 8 bases of the junction left unmatched. Germline lookup yields CDR1 MGHRA and CDR2 YSYEKL. The CDR3 is 18 residues long.

V is TRBV7-9 and J is TRBJ1-4, with 9 bases identical to TRBD1. Germline V gives CDR1 SEHNR, CDR2 FQNEAQ (reference sequence). CDR3 length: 15 amino acids. The V and J ends lost 1 base and 5 bases, in that order; junction bases with no gene match: 2. CDR3: CASSLGQGGNEKLFF. In nucleotides, the CDR3 is TGTGCCAGCAGCTTAGGACAGGGGGGCAATGAAAAACTGTTTTTT.

The CDR3 sequence is CASSQEAPGQTVIYEQYF. The CDR3, as DNA: TGTGCCAGCAGCCAAGAGGCCCCGGGACAGACCGTAATCTACGAGCAGTACTTC. The V and J genes are TRBV4-2 and TRBJ2-7, with TRBD1 identical over 7 bases. CDR3 length: 18 residues. The V gene's germline CDR1 is LGHNA and CDR2 YNFKEQ. V shed 0 bases, J shed 3 bases, and the junction held 14 bases outside the gene matches.

This clone was counted a single time. Distinct nucleotide sequences in the sample also encode this CDR3. As DNA, the CDR3 is TGTGCCAGCAGCGTAGGGACTAGCGGCTCCACAGATACGCAGTATTTT. It encodes CASSVGTSGSTDTQYF. The chain is built from TRBV9 and TRBJ2-3; 10 bases are a match to TRBD2. With V trimmed by 0 bases and J by 2 bases, 3 bases remained unmatched. The CDR3 consists of 16 residues. Germline V gene sequence: CDR1 SGDLS, CDR2 YYNGEE.

The V and J genes are TRBV6-5 and TRBJ1-2; TRBD1 matches 12 bases. The V gene's germline CDR1 is MNHEY and CDR2 SVGAGI. The J segment lost 8 bases and the V segment lost 7 bases, leaving 8 bases of the junction unmatched. This CDR3 is built from 14 residues. In nucleotides, the CDR3 is TGTGCCAGCATTGGGACAGGGGGCGCGGGAGGCTACACCTTC. The encoded protein is CASIGTGGAGGYTF.

Comment on this clone: Other DNA sequences from this sample encode an identical CDR3 as well. The rearrangement links TRBV7-2 to TRBJ2-1; 12 nucleotides agree with TRBD2. CDR1 and CDR2 from the germline V gene are SGHTA and FQGNSA. Trimming cost V 5 bases and J 5 bases; bases outside gene matches: 4. The CDR3 is 15 amino acids. This CDR3 is CASSPRLAGDNEQFF. The CDR3 region has the DNA TGTGCCAGCAGCCCTCGACTAGCGGGAGACAATGAGCAGTTCTTC.

V gene TRBV28 combines with J gene TRBJ1-2, with 10 bases aligning to TRBD1. After removal of 10 bases from V and 5 bases from J, the junction contained 10 bases not matched to a gene. The CDR3 sequence is 14 residues long. From germline, CDR1 is MDHEN and CDR2 SYDVKM. The CDR3 loop is CATVPGQGVYGYTF. In DNA, the CDR3 is TGTGCCACCGTACCAGGACAGGGGGTTTATGGCTACACCTTC.

In its sample, this clone was seen once. The chain combines TRBV9 with TRBJ2-1, with D perhaps TRBD2 (6 bases). CDR3 length equals 15 residues. V was cut by 0 bases and J by 7 bases, with 14 bases left in between. In germline, CDR1 is SGDLS, CDR2 YYNGEE. CDR3 region: CASSVGAGLMNEQFF. The CDR3 DNA reads TGTGCCAGCAGCGTAGGGGCGGGGCTTATGAATGAGCAGTTCTTC.

This chain uses TRBV2 with TRBJ1-5; weak D call: TRBD1 (6 bases). The CDR3 contains 15 residues. Trimming cost V 4 bases and J 4 bases, with 14 bases left between them. Germline V gene lookup returns CDR1 SNHLY and CDR2 FYNNEI. DNA of the CDR3: TGTGCCAGCAGTGTAGGCCGGACAGTTAATCAGCCCCAGCATTTT. Translating it yields CASSVGRTVNQPQHF.

The gene calls are TRBV28 and TRBJ1-3; D is perhaps TRBD1 (5 bases). The CDR3 runs to 21 residues. CDR1 MDHEN and CDR2 SYDVKM come from the germline V gene. The V end was cut by 3 bases, the J end by 4 bases, with 31 bases between. The CDR3 DNA follows: TGTGCCAGCAGTTTCGTTTCGGGGACCGGTCCGGGAACCGGGAGAGGAAACACCATATATTTT. Translating it yields CASSFVSGTGPGTGRGNTIYF.

V is TRBV19 and J is TRBJ2-5, with 12 bases that match TRBD1. V lost 5 bases to trimming and J lost 5 bases; unmatched junction nucleotides: 9. Looked up from germline, CDR1 is LNHDA and CDR2 is SQIVND (reference sequence). This CDR3 has 16 residues. CDR3 loop: CASSSRGTGGGETQYF. CDR3 DNA: TGTGCCAGTAGTTCCCGAGGGACAGGGGGCGGGGAGACCCAGTACTTC.

This sequence joins TRBV28 and TRBJ2-3, with 7 bases lining up with TRBD2. The CDR3 is 16 residues long. The trim removed 7 bases at V and 1 base at J, leaving 11 bases unmatched. Germline CDR1 reads MDHEN; CDR2 reads SYDVKM. CDR3 residues: CASTLWGEGGTDTQYF. The CDR3 nucleotides read TGTGCCAGCACCCTTTGGGGGGAGGGAGGCACAGATACGCAGTATTTT.

The V gene is TRBV27, the J gene TRBJ1-5; D remains unclear. The CDR3 runs 13 residues. Germline V gene data show CDR1 as MNHEY and CDR2 as SMNVEV (reference sequence). Trimming left V 2 bases short and J 1 base short, with 3 bases between. The CDR3 here is CASSLQSNQPQHF. As DNA, the CDR3 is TGTGCCAGCAGTTTACAAAGCAATCAGCCCCAGCATTTT.

V usage is TRBV20-1 and J usage is TRBJ2-3; no firm D call. This CDR3 spans 11 amino acids. The germline CDR1 and CDR2 sequences are DFQATT and SNEGSKA (reference sequence). Trimming shortened V by 2 bases and J by 4 bases, and 4 bases separated the two germline ends. CDR3 nucleotides: TGCAGTGCTAGAACGGCAGATACGCAGTATTTT. This translates into CSARTADTQYF.

This chain joins TRBV5-4 and TRBJ1-2, with D maybe TRBD1 (5 bases). This CDR3 contains 14 residues. V shed 4 bases and J shed 4 bases, with 14 bases lying between them. CDR1 is SGHNT and CDR2 is YYREEE in the germline V gene (reference sequence). CDR3 amino acids: CASSLSGLGYGYTF. CDR3 nucleotide sequence: TGTGCCAGCAGCCTGTCAGGGTTGGGCTATGGCTACACCTTC.

V is TRBV14 and J is TRBJ2-2; 8 nucleotides agree with TRBD1. Germline CDR1 and CDR2: SGHDN and FVKESK. The trim removed 1 base at V and 7 bases at J, leaving 8 bases unmatched. This CDR3 is built from 16 residues. CDR3 DNA sequence: TGTGCCAGCAGCCAAGGCAGGGGGCGCAGGAGCGGGGAGCTGTTTTTT. It yields the protein CASSQGRGRRSGELFF.

The chain is built from TRBV6-1 and TRBJ2-7, with a possible D match to TRBD1 (6 bases). V lost 2 bases, J lost 4 bases, and 18 bases lay in between. The CDR3 extends over 16 amino acids. The germline V gene encodes CDR1 MNHNS and CDR2 SASEGT. The CDR3 bases are TGTGCCAGCAGTGAAAGTGGGGGCCGGGATGCATACGAGCAGTACTTC. It codes for CASSESGGRDAYEQYF.

The chain uses TRBV27 and TRBJ1-2; 11 bases are a match to TRBD1. The J segment lost 7 bases and the V segment lost 2 bases, leaving 15 bases of the junction unmatched. Germline assignment: CDR1 MNHEY and CDR2 SMNVEV (reference sequence). This CDR3 contains 18 residues. The CDR3 DNA sequence: TGTGCCAGCAGTTTAGGGCCTCCCGGGACAGGGGGTGAGGCTGGCTACACCTTC. This codes for CASSLGPPGTGGEAGYTF.

This sequence joins TRBV28 and TRBJ2-4; D is unclear. CDR1 is MDHEN, CDR2 SYDVKM, per germline. Deletions cut 2 bases from V and 0 bases from J, with 8 bases between. The CDR3 consists of 15 residues. The CDR3 spells CASSLTGGAKNIQYF. CDR3 DNA sequence: TGTGCCAGCAGTTTAACCGGCGGAGCCAAAAACATTCAGTACTTC.